The clone carrying this TCR beta chain was seen more than once but under ten times. Antigen: not known. This sample was taken from a study of cytomegalovirus exposure and HLA in healthy donors. PCR amplification relied on 60 Vbeta primers (plus 13 Jbeta primers). Profiled with immunoSEQ multiplex PCR; TCRdb holds only in-frame clones, not every one. The data show 200,000 to 250,000 clones, 55% to 75% seen once. The CDR3 runs 14 residues. Germline lookup yields CDR1 SNHLY and CDR2 FYNNEI. Trimming left V 4 bases short and J 4 bases short, with 13 bases between. Study-wide findings and caveats: TCR beta sequences reportedly predicted most subjects' HLA-A and HLA-B alleles accurately. More clonal expansion characterized HLA-associated TCR beta chains than equally common others in a later analysis.

The clonotype originates from a man in his forties or fifties in good health and CMV-seropositive. J is TRBJ1-1 and V is TRBV2; D call uncertain. The sample consisted of PBMCs. The CDR3, as DNA: TGTGCCAGCAGTGCTAACCAGGTGGGCACTGAAGCTTTCTTT. Its protein is CASSANQVGTEAFF. The full variable domain, rest sourced from reference TRBV2 and TRBJ1-1, is EPEVTQTPSHQVTQMGQEVILRCVPISNHLYFYWYRQILGQKVEFLVSFYNNEISEKSEIFDDQFSVERPDGSNFTLKIRSTKLEDSAMYFCASSANQVGTEAFFGQGTRLTVV.